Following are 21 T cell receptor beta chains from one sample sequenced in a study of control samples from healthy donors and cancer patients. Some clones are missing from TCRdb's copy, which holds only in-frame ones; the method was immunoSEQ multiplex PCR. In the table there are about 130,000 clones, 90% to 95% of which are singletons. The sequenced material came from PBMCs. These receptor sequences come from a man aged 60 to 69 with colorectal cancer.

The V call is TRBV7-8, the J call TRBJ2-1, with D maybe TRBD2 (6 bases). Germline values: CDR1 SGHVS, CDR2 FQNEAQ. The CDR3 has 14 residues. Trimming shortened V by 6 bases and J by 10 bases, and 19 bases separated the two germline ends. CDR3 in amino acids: CASSSGLPALEQFF. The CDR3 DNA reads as TGTGCCAGCAGTTCGGGACTGCCAGCCTTAGAGCAGTTCTTC. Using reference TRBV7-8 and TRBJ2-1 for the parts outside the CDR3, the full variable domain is GAGVSQSPRYKVAKRGQDVALRCDPISGHVSLFWYQQALGQGPEFLTYFQNEAQLDKSGLPSDRFFAERPEGSVSTLKIQRTQQEDSAVYLCASSSGLPALEQFFGPGTRLTVL.

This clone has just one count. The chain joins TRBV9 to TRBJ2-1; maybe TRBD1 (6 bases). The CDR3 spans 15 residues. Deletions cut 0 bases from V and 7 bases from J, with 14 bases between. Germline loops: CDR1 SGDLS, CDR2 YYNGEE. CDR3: CASSVGGQQSNEQFF. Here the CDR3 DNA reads TGTGCCAGCAGCGTAGGTGGACAGCAAAGTAATGAGCAGTTCTTC.

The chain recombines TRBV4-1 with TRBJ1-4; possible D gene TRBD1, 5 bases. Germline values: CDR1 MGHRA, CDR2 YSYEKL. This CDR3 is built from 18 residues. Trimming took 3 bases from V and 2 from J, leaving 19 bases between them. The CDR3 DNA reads TGCGCCAGCAGCCAGTTCCAACTCCTACGGGGCACTAATGAAAAACTGTTTTTT. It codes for CASSQFQLLRGTNEKLFF.

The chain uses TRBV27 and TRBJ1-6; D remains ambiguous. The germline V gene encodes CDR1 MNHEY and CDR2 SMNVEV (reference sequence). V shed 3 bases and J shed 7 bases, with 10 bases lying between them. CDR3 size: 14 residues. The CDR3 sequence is CASSFFGPNSPLHF. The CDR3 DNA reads TGTGCCAGCAGTTTTTTCGGGCCAAATTCACCCCTCCACTTT.

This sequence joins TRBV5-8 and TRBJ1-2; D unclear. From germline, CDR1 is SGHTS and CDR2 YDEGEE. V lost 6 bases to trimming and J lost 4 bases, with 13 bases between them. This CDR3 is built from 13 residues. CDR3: CASNSRGSYGYTF. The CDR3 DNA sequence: TGTGCCAGCAACTCCCGAGGATCCTATGGCTACACCTTC.

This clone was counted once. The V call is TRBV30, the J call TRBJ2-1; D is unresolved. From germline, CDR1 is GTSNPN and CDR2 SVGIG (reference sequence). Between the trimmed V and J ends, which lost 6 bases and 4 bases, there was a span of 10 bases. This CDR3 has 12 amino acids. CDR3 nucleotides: TGTGCCTGCCACCCGGTGTACAATGAGCAGTTCTTC. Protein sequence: CACHPVYNEQFF.

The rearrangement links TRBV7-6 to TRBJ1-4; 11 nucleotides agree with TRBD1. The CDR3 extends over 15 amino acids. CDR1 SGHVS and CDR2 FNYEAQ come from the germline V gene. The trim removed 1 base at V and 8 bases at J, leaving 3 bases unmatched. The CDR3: CASSLEGQGGEKLFF. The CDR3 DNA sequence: TGTGCCAGCAGCTTAGAGGGACAGGGGGGAGAAAAACTGTTTTTT.

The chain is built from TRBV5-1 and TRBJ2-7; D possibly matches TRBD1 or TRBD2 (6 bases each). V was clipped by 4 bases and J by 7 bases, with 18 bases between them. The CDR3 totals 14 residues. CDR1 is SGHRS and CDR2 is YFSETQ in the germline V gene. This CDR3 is CASSAGEGGREQYF. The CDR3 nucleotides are TGCGCCAGCAGCGCGGGCGAGGGGGGAAGGGAGCAGTACTTC.

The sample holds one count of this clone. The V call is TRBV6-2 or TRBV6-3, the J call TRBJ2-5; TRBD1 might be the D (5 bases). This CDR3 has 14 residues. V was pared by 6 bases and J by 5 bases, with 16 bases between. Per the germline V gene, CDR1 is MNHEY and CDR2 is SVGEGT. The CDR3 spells CASSSTSGWETQYF. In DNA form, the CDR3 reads TGTGCCAGCAGCTCCACTTCAGGGTGGGAGACCCAGTACTTC.

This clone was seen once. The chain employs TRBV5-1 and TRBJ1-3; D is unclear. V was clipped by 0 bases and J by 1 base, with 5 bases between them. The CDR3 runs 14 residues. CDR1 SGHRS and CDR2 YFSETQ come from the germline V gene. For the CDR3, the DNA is TGCGCCAGCAGCTTGGGTGAATCTGGAAACACCATATATTTT. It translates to CASSLGESGNTIYF.

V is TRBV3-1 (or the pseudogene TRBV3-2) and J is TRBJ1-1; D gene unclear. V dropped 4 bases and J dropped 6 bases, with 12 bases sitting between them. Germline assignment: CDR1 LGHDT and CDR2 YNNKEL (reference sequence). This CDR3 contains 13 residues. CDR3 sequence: CASSLEARSEAFF. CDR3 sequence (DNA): TGTGCCAGCAGCCTAGAGGCACGGTCTGAAGCTTTCTTT.

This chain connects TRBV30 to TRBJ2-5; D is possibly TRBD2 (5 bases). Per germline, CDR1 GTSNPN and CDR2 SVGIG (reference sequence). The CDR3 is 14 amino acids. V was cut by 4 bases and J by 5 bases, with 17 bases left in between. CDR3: CAWTVDGMGETQYF. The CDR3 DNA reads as TGTGCCTGGACTGTCGACGGGATGGGCGAGACCCAGTACTTC.

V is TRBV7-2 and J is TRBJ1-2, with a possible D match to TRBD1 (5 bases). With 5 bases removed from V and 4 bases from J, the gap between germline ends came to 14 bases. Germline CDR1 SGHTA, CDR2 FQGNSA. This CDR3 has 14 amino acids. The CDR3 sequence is CASSPGTGSYGYTF. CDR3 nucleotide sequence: TGTGCCAGCAGCCCTGGGACGGGGAGCTATGGCTACACCTTC.

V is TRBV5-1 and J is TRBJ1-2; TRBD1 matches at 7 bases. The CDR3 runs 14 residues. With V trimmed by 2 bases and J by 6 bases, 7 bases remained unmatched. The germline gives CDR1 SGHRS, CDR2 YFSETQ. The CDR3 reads CASSFNDRVHGYTF. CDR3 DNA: TGCGCCAGCAGCTTCAACGACAGGGTACATGGCTACACCTTC.

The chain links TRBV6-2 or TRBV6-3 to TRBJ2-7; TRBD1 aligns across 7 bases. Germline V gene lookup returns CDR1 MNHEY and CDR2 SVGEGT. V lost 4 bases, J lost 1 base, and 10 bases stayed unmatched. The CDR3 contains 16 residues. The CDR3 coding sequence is TGTGCCAGCAGTTTTACAGGGGACCCGTCATCCTACGAGCAGTACTTC. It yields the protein CASSFTGDPSSYEQYF.

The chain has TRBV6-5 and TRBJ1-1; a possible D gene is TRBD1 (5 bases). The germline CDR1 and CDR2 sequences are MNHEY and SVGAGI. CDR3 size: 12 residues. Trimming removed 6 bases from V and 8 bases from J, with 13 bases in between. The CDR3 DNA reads TGTGCCAGCAGCACCCAGGGTCTAGAAGCTTTCTTT. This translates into CASSTQGLEAFF.

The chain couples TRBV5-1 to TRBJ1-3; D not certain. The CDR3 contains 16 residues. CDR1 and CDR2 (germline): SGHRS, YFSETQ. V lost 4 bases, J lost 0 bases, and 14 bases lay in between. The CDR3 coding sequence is TGCGCCAGCAGCCCCGAGCCCGCTAGCTCTGGAAACACCATATATTTT. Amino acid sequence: CASSPEPASSGNTIYF.

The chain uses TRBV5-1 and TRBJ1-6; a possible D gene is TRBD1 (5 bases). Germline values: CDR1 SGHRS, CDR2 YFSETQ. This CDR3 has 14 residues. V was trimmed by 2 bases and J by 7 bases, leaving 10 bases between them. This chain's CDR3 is CASSFGGENSPLHF. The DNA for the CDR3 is TGCGCCAGCAGCTTCGGGGGGGAGAATTCACCCCTCCACTTT.

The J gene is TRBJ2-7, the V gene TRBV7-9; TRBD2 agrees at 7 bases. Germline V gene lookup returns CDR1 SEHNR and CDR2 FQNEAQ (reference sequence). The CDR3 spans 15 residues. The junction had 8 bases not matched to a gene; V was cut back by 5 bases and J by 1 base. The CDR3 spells CASSLGAGISYEQYF. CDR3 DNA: TGTGCCAGCAGCCTTGGAGCGGGGATTTCCTACGAGCAGTACTTC.

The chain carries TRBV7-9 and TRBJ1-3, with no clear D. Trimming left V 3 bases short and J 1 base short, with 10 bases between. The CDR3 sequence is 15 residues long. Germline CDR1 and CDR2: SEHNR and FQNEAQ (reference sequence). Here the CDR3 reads CASSFGAVSGNTIYF. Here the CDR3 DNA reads TGTGCCAGCAGCTTCGGAGCCGTATCTGGAAACACCATATATTTT.

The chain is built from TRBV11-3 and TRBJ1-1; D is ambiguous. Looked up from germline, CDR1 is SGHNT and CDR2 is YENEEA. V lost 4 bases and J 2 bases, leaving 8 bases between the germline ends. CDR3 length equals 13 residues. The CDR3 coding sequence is TGTGCCAGCAGCTCTTGGAGTAACACTGAAGCTTTCTTT. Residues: CASSSWSNTEAFF.